These 20 T cell receptor beta chains were all obtained from the same sample, sequenced in a study of T cell changes during pregnancy in multiple sclerosis. Assay: immunoSEQ multiplex PCR; the TCRdb copy retains only in-frame clones and omits some. The sample carries 50,000 to 65,000 clones, over 85% recorded once. The source was CD8+ T cells from peripheral blood mononuclear cells, collected before pregnancy. The source of these receptors is a female donor with multiple sclerosis, enrolled in a pregnancy study.

V usage is TRBV19 and J usage is TRBJ1-1; D is unresolved. The CDR3 consists of 14 residues. V was pared by 3 bases and J by 2 bases, with 10 bases between. Germline loops: CDR1 LNHDA, CDR2 SQIVND (reference sequence). The CDR3 loop reads CASSIRRGNTEAFF. CDR3 coding DNA: TGTGCCAGTAGTATCAGGCGTGGAAACACTGAAGCTTTCTTT.

This clone has a count of ten or more. V usage is TRBV6-4 and J usage is TRBJ1-6, with D tentatively TRBD1 (6 bases). The CDR3 totals 15 residues. V lost 0 bases and J 5 bases, leaving 8 bases between the germline ends. The germline V gene has CDR1 MRHNA and CDR2 SNTAGT. CDR3 DNA: TGTGCCAGCAGTGACTCGGGGGACAATAATTCACCCCTCCACTTT. Its protein is CASSDSGDNNSPLHF.

V and J are TRBV27 and TRBJ2-1; D gene ambiguous. The CDR3 consists of 15 residues. The germline gives CDR1 MNHEY, CDR2 SMNVEV (reference sequence). V dropped 1 base and J dropped 2 bases, with 9 bases sitting between them. In DNA form, the CDR3 reads TGTGCCAGCAGTTTATACACGAATACCTACAATGAGCAGTTCTTC. Encoded protein: CASSLYTNTYNEQFF.

This clone was detected once. The chain carries TRBV6-5 and TRBJ2-2, with a weak D call TRBD1 (6 bases). This CDR3 has 16 residues. Germline CDR1 reads MNHEY; CDR2 reads SVGAGI. Trimming took 1 base from V and 5 from J, leaving 14 bases between them. CDR3 nucleotide sequence: TGTGCCAGCAGTTACTTAGGGCAGGGGTTGACCGGGGAGCTGTTTTTT. Its protein is CASSYLGQGLTGELFF.

The rearrangement uses TRBV7-3 and TRBJ2-2, with 7 bases fitting TRBD2. This CDR3 region has 14 residues. The V and J ends lost 8 bases and 0 bases, in that order; junction bases with no gene match: 3. CDR1 is SGHTA and CDR2 is FQGTGA in the germline V gene. This chain's CDR3 is CASRGDSNTGELFF. In DNA form, the CDR3 reads TGTGCCAGCCGGGGGGACTCGAACACCGGGGAGCTGTTTTTT.

For the CDR3, the DNA is TGTGCCAGCAGCTTAGGAGGGGGCGGTAGGAATGAGCAGTTCTTC. Its translation: CASSLGGGGRNEQFF. This chain uses TRBV11-2 with TRBJ2-1; 7 bases agree with TRBD1. After removal of 1 base from V and 7 bases from J, the junction contained 7 bases not matched to a gene. The CDR3 covers 15 residues. Germline V lookup: CDR1 SGHAT, CDR2 FQNNGV.

The chain couples TRBV7-3 to TRBJ1-1, with a tentative D call TRBD1 (6 bases). The CDR3 is 14 residues long. V gave up 2 bases and J gave up 5 bases, with 12 bases separating them. The germline V gene encodes CDR1 SGHTA and CDR2 FQGTGA. CDR3 sequence: CASSLGTGLTEAFF. Written as DNA, the CDR3 is TGTGCCAGCAGCTTAGGAACAGGGTTGACTGAAGCTTTCTTT.

The chain links TRBV30 to TRBJ2-7, with 9 bases matching TRBD1. The J segment lost 0 bases and the V segment lost 2 bases, leaving 5 bases of the junction unmatched. The CDR3 length is 15 residues. CDR1 is GTSNPN, CDR2 SVGIG, per germline (reference sequence). CDR3 coding DNA: TGTGCCTGGAGTCCTGGACAGGGGCCCTCCTACGAGCAGTACTTC. Translated: CAWSPGQGPSYEQYF.

The genes are TRBV9 and TRBJ1-3; D is undetermined. The germline gives CDR1 SGDLS, CDR2 YYNGEE. V lost 4 bases, J lost 4 bases, and 6 bases lay in between. This CDR3 is built from 12 residues. The CDR3 region is CASSSRGNTIYF. CDR3 nucleotide sequence: TGTGCCAGCAGCTCCAGGGGAAACACCATATATTTT.

V usage is TRBV9 and J usage is TRBJ1-2; tentatively, D is TRBD1 (6 bases). The CDR3 loop spans 14 amino acids. V lost 0 bases and J lost 8, with 14 bases in between. Germline V lookup: CDR1 SGDLS, CDR2 YYNGEE. CDR3 amino acids: CASSVVSGDAGYTF. CDR3 DNA: TGTGCCAGCAGCGTAGTTTCAGGGGATGCCGGCTACACCTTC.

The genes are TRBV7-3 and TRBJ2-7, with 7 bases aligning to TRBD2. V gave up 5 bases and J gave up 3 bases; unmatched junction bases: 7. The CDR3 runs to 14 residues. CDR1 SGHTA and CDR2 FQGTGA come from the germline V gene. The CDR3 reads CASSPQRDDYEQYF. The CDR3 DNA is TGTGCCAGCAGCCCCCAGCGGGACGACTACGAGCAGTACTTC. Based on the CDR3 plus reference TRBV7-3 and TRBJ2-7, the full variable domain is GAGVSQTPSNKVTEKGKYVELRCDPISGHTALYWYRQSLGQGPEFLIYFQGTGAADDSGLPNDRFFAVRPEGSVSTLKIQRTERGDSAVYLCASSPQRDDYEQYFGPGTRLTVT.

This chain connects TRBV6-4 to TRBJ1-2; D is unclear. V shed 6 bases and J shed 4 bases, with 12 bases lying between them. Germline-derived CDR1 and CDR2 are MRHNA and SNTAGT. The CDR3 runs to 13 residues. The CDR3: CASSADGVYGYTF. For the CDR3, the DNA is TGTGCCAGCAGCGCTGACGGAGTCTATGGCTACACCTTC.

V and J are TRBV19 and TRBJ1-1; D ambiguous. Per germline, CDR1 LNHDA and CDR2 SQIVND (reference sequence). Deletions cut 8 bases from V and 0 bases from J, with 10 bases between. This CDR3 comprises 13 residues. The CDR3 spells CASSAGLNTEAFF. CDR3 nucleotides: TGTGCCAGTTCGGCAGGCTTGAACACTGAAGCTTTCTTT.

V and J are TRBV30 and TRBJ2-7; D might be TRBD1 (8 bases). This CDR3 is built from 15 residues. The V end was cut by 3 bases, the J end by 3 bases, with 18 bases between. From germline, CDR1 is GTSNPN and CDR2 SVGIG (reference sequence). The CDR3 is CAWRGGDRTLYEQYF. The CDR3 coding sequence is TGTGCCTGGAGAGGGGGGGACAGGACCCTCTACGAGCAGTACTTC.

This clone was seen just once. V and J are TRBV27 and TRBJ2-6; a possible D gene is TRBD1 (6 bases). CDR1 and CDR2 from the germline V gene are MNHEY and SMNVEV (reference sequence). This CDR3 region has 18 residues. The V and J ends lost 4 bases and 2 bases respectively, with 18 bases between them. Here the CDR3 reads CASSSQTGALPGANVLTF. In DNA form, the CDR3 reads TGTGCCAGCAGTTCTCAGACAGGAGCGCTTCCTGGGGCCAACGTCCTGACTTTC.

The chain has TRBV7-9 and TRBJ1-2; the D is unclear. The CDR3 loop spans 12 amino acids. CDR1 is SEHNR and CDR2 is FQNEAQ in the germline V gene (reference sequence). Trimming took off 1 base at V and 6 bases at J, with 6 bases between the two ends. CDR3 sequence: CASSLGRDGYTF. In DNA, the CDR3 is TGTGCCAGCAGCTTAGGGAGGGATGGCTACACCTTC.

V gene TRBV6-6 combines with J gene TRBJ1-3; 8 bases are a match to TRBD1. With 5 bases clipped from V and 3 bases from J, the junction kept 9 bases outside the gene matches. This CDR3 is 16 amino acids long. From germline, CDR1 is MNHNY and CDR2 SVGAGI (reference sequence). CDR3 region: CASSPGQGLGGNTIYF. The DNA of the CDR3 is TGTGCCAGCAGTCCCGGACAGGGCTTGGGTGGAAACACCATATATTTT.

The chain links TRBV7-8 to TRBJ2-5; the D gene is possibly TRBD1 (7 bases). This CDR3 comprises 12 residues. Germline loops: CDR1 SGHVS, CDR2 FQNEAQ. V lost 5 bases, J lost 5 bases, and 9 bases lay in between. CDR3 in DNA: TGTGCCAGCAGCGCAGGGGGGGAGACCCAGTACTTC. Amino acids: CASSAGGETQYF.

The rearrangement joins TRBV9 to TRBJ1-1; D is unclear. Germline CDR1 SGDLS, CDR2 YYNGEE. This CDR3 comprises 15 residues. Trimming took 3 bases from V and 3 from J, leaving 15 bases between them. CDR3 residues: CASSALLSIDTEAFF. The CDR3 region has the DNA TGTGCCAGCAGCGCCCTCTTATCAATAGACACTGAAGCTTTCTTT.

The chain combines TRBV10-3 with TRBJ2-7; 8 bases match TRBD1. The CDR3 spans 16 residues. J lost 4 bases, V lost 4 bases, and 12 bases had no gene match. CDR1 and CDR2 (germline): ENHRY, SYGVKD. The CDR3 bases are TGTGCCATCAGTGGCCATAACAGGGGGAGCTTTTACGAGCAGTACTTC. Its protein is CAISGHNRGSFYEQYF.